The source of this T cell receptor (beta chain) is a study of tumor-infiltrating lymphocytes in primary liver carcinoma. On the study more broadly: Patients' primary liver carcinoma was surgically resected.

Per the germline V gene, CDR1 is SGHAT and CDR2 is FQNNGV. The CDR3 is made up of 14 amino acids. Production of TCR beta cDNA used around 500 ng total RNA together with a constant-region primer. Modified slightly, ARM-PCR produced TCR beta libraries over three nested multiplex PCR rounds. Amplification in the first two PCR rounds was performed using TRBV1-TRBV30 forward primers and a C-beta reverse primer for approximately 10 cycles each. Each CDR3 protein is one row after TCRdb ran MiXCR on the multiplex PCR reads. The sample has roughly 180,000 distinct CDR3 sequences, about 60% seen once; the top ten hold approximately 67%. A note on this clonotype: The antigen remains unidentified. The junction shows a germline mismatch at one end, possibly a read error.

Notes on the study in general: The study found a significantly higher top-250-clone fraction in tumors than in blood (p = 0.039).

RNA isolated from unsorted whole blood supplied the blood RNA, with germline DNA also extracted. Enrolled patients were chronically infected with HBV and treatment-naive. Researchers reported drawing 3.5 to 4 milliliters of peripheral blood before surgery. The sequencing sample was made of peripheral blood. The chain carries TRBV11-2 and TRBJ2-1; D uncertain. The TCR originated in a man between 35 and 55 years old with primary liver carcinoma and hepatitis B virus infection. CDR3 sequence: CVSSRGGSDNEQFF. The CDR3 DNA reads TGTGTCAGCAGCCGAGGCGGATCTGACAATGAGCAGTTCTTC. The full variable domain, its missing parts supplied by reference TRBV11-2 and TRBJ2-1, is EAGVAQSPRYKIIEKRQSVAFWCNPISGHATLYWYQQILGQGPKLLIQFQNNGVVDDSQLPKDRFSAERLKGVDSTLKIQPAKLEDSAVYLCVSSRGGSDNEQFFGPGTRLTVL.